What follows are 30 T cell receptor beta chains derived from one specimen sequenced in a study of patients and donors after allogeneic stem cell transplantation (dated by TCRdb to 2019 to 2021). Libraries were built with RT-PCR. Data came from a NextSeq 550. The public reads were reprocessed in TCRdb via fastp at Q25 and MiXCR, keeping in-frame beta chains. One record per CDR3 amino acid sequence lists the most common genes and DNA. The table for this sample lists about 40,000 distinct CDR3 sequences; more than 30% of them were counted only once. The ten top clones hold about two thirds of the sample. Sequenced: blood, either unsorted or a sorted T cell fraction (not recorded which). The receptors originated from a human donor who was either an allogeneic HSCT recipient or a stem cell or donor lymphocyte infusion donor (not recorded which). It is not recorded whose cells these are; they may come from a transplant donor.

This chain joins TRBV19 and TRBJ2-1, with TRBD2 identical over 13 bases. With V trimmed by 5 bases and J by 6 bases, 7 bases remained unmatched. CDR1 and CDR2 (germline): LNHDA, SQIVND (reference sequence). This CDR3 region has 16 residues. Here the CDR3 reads CASSPHTSGRANEQFF. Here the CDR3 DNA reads TGTGCCAGTAGTCCCCATACTAGCGGGAGGGCCAATGAGCAGTTCTTC. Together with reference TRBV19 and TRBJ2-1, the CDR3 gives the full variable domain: DGGITQSPKYLFRKEGQNVTLSCEQNLNHDAMYWYRQDPGQGLRLIYYSQIVNDFQKGDIAEGYSVSREKKESFPLTVTSAQKNPTAFYLCASSPHTSGRANEQFFGPGTRLTVL.

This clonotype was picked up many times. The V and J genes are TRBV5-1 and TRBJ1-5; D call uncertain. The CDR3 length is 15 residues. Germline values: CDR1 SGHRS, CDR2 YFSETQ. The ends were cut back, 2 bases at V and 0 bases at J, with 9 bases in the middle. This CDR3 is CASSFGENSNQPQHF. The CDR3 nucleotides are TGCGCCAGCAGCTTCGGAGAAAATAGCAATCAGCCCCAGCATTTT.

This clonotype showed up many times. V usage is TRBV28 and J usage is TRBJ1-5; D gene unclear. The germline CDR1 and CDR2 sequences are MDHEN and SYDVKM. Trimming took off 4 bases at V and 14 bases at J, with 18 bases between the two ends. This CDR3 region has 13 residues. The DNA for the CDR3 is TGTGCCAGCAGTTCTACAGCAAAGGCGACGGAGCATTTT. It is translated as CASSSTAKATEHF. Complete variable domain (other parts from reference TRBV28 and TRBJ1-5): DVKVTQSSRYLVKRTGEKVFLECVQDMDHENMFWYRQDPGLGLRLIYFSYDVKMKEKGDIPEGYSVSREKKERFSLILESASTNQTSMYLCASSSTAKATEHFGDGTRLSIL.

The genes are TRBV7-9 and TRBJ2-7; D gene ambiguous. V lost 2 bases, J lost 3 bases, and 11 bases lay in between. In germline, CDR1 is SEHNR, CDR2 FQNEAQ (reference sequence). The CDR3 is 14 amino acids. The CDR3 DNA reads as TGTGCCAGCAGCTTATATAACGGTCTCTACGAGCAGTACTTC. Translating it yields CASSLYNGLYEQYF. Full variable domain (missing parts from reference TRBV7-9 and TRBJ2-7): DTGVSQNPRHKITKRGQNVTFRCDPISEHNRLYWYRQTLGQGPEFLTYFQNEAQLEKSRLLSDRFSAERPKGSFSTLEIQRTEQGDSAMYLCASSLYNGLYEQYFGPGTRLTVT.

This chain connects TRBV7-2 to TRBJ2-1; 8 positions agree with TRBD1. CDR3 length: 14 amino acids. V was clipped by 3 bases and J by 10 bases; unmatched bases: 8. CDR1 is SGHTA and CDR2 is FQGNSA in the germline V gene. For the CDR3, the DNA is TGTGCCAGCAGCTTTGCAGGGGGCGTTCTGGAGCAGTTCTTC. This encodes CASSFAGGVLEQFF.

CDR3 coding DNA: TGTGCCACCCAGTTGGAGATTTTCTCCTACAATGAGCAGTTCTTC. It translates to CATQLEIFSYNEQFF. The rearrangement links TRBV6-5 to TRBJ2-1; unclear D gene. This CDR3 is 15 amino acids long. Trimming stripped 10 bases from V and 0 bases from J, with 16 bases between. Germline values: CDR1 MNHEY, CDR2 SVGAGI.

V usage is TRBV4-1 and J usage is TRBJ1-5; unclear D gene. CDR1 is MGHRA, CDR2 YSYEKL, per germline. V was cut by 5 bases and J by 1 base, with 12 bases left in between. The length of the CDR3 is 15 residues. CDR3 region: CASSTRHMSNQPQHF. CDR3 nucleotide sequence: TGCGCCAGCAGCACTCGACATATGAGCAATCAGCCCCAGCATTTT.

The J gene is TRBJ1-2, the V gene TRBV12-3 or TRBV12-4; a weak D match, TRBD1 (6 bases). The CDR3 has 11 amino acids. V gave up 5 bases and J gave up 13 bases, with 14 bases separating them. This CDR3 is CASSRRGAGTF. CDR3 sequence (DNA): TGTGCCAGCAGTCGCCGGGGGGCCGGCACCTTC.

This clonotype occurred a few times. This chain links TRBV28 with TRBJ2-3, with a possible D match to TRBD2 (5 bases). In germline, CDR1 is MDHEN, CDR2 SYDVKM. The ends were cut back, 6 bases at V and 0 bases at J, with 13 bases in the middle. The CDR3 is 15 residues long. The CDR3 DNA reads TGTGCCAGCAGACCCCCAGCGGTGAGCACAGATACGCAGTATTTT. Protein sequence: CASRPPAVSTDTQYF.

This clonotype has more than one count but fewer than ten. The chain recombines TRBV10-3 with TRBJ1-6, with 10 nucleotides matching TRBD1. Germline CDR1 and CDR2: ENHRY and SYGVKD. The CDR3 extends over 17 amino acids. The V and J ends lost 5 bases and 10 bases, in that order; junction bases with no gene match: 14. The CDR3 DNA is TGTGCCATCAGTACCGGCCCGGGACAGGGGCAAGGGTCACCCCTCCACTTT. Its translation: CAISTGPGQGQGSPLHF.

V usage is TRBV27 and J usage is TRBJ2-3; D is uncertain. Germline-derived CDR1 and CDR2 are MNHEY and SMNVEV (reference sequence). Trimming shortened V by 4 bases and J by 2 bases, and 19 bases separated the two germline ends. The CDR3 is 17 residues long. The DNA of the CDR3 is TGTGCCAGCAGTTCCACCAGTTTTACCTTTTTCACAGATACGCAGTATTTT. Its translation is CASSSTSFTFFTDTQYF.

The DNA of the CDR3 is TGCGCCAGCAGCCAAGTAGATACGCAGTATTTT. Protein sequence: CASSQVDTQYF. The gene calls are TRBV4-1 and TRBJ2-3; no clear D. In germline, CDR1 is MGHRA, CDR2 YSYEKL. V was shortened by 1 base and J by 5 bases, with 1 base between the two germline ends. This CDR3 contains 11 residues.

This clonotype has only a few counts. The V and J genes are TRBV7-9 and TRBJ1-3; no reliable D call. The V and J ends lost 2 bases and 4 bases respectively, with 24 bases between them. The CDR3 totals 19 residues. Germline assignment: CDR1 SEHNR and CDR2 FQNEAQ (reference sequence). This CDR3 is CASSLFHGVYVLGGNTIYF. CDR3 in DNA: TGTGCCAGCAGCTTATTTCACGGGGTTTACGTCCTGGGAGGAAACACCATATATTTT.

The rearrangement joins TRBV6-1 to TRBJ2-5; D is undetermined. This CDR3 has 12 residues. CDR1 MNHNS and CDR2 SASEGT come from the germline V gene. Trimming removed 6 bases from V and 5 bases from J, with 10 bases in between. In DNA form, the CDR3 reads TGTGCCAGCAGCTTGGAGAGGGAGACCCAGTACTTC. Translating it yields CASSLERETQYF.

The CDR3 DNA follows: TGCAGTGCCCCCCGGGGGGGATGGACCTATGGCTACACCTTC. This encodes CSAPRGGWTYGYTF. This sequence joins TRBV20-1 and TRBJ1-2, with a possible D match to TRBD1 (5 bases). The CDR3 totals 14 residues. Germline V lookup: CDR1 DFQATT, CDR2 SNEGSKA (reference sequence). Trimming removed 6 bases from V and 4 bases from J, with 18 bases in between.

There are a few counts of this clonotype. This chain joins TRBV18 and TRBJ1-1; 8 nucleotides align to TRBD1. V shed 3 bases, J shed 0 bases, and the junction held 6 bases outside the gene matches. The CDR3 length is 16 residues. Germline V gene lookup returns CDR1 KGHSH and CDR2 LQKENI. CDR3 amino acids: CASSPWTGRVNTEAFF. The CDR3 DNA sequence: TGTGCCAGCTCACCGTGGACAGGGAGAGTGAACACTGAAGCTTTCTTT.

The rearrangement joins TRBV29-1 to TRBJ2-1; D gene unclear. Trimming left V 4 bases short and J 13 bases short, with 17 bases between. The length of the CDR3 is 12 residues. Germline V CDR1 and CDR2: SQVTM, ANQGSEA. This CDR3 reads CSVGPFLYPQFF. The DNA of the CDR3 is TGCAGCGTTGGCCCCTTCTTATACCCACAGTTCTTC.

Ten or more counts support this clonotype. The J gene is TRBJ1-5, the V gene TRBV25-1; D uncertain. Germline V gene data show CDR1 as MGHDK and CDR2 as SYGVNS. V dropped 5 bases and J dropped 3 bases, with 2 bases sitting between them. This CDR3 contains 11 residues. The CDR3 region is CASSYNQPQHF. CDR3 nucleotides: TGTGCCAGCAGTTACAATCAGCCCCAGCATTTT. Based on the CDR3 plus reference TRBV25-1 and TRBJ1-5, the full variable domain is EADIYQTPRYLVIGTGKKITLECSQTMGHDKMYWYQQDPGMELHLIHYSYGVNSTEKGDLSSESTVSRIRTEHFPLTLESARPSHTSQYLCASSYNQPQHFGDGTRLSIL.

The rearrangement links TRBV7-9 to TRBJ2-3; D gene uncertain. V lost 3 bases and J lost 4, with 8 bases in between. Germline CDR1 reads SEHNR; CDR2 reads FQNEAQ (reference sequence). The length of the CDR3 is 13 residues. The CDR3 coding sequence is TGTGCCAGCAGCTTCACCTGGGCAGATACGCAGTATTTT. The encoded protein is CASSFTWADTQYF. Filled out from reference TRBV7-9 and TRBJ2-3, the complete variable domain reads DTGVSQNPRHKITKRGQNVTFRCDPISEHNRLYWYRQTLGQGPEFLTYFQNEAQLEKSRLLSDRFSAERPKGSFSTLEIQRTEQGDSAMYLCASSFTWADTQYFGPGTRLTVL.

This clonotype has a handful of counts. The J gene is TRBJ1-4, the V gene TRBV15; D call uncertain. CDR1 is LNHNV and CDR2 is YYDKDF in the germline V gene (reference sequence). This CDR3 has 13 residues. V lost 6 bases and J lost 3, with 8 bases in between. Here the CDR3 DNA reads TGTGCCACCAGGACTTCGGCTAATGAAAAACTGTTTTTT. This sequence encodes CATRTSANEKLFF. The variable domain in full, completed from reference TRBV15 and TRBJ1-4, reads DAMVIQNPRYQVTQFGKPVTLSCSQTLNHNVMYWYQQKSSQAPKLLFHYYDKDFNNEADTPDNFQSRRPNTSFCFLDIRSPGLGDTAMYLCATRTSANEKLFFGSGTQLSVL.

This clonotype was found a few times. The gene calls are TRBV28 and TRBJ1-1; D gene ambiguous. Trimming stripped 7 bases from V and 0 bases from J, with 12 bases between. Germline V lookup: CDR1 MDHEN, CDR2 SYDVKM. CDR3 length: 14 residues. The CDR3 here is CASINPSMNTEAFF. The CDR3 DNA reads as TGTGCCAGCATAAACCCCTCCATGAACACTGAAGCTTTCTTT.

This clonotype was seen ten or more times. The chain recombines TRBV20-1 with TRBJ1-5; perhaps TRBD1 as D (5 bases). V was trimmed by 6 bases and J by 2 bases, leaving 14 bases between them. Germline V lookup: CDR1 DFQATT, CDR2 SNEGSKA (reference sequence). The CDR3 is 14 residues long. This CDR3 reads CSALVGGGNQPQHF. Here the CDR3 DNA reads TGCAGTGCCCTAGTTGGGGGGGGCAATCAGCCCCAGCATTTT.

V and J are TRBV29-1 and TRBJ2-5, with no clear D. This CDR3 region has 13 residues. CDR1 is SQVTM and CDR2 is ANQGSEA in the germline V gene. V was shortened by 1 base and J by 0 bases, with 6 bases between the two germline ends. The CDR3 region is CSVEGRHQETQYF. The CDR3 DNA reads TGCAGCGTTGAAGGTCGCCACCAAGAGACCCAGTACTTC.

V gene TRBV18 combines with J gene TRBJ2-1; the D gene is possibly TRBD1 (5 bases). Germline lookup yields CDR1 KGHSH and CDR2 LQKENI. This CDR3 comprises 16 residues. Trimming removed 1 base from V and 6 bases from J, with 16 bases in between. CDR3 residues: CASSPRETVPFNEQFF. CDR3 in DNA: TGTGCCAGCTCACCACGAGAGACAGTCCCCTTCAATGAGCAGTTCTTC.

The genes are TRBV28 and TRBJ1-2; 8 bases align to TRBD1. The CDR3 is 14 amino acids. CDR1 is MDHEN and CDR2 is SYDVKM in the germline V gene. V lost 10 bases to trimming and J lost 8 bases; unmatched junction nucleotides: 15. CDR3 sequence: CAIRHPGQEWGYTF. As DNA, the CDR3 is TGTGCCATTAGGCACCCGGGACAGGAGTGGGGCTACACCTTC.

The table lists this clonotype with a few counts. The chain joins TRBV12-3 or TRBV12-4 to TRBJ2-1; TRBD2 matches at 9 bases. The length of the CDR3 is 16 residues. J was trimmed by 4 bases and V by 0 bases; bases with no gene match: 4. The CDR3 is CASSLARTSVYNEQFF. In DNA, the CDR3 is TGTGCCAGCAGTTTAGCCAGGACTAGCGTTTACAATGAGCAGTTCTTC.

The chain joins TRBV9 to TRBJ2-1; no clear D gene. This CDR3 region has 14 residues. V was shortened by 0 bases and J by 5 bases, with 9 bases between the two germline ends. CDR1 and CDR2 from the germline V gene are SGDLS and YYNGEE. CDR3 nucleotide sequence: TGTGCCAGCAGCGTAGGGGCCCTCGACAATGAGCAGTTCTTC. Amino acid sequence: CASSVGALDNEQFF.

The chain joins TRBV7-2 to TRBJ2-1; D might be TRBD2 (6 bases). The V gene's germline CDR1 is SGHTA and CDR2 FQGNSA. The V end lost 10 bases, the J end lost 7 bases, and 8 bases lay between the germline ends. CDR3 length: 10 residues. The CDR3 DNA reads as TGTGCCACGGGGACTAATGAGCAGTTCTTC. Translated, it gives CATGTNEQFF.

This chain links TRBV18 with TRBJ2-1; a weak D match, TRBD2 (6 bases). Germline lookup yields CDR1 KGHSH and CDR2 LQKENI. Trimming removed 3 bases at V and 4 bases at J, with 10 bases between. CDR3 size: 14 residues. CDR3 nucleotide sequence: TGTGCCAGCTCACCGGGGGACTTTTACAATGAGCAGTTCTTC. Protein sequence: CASSPGDFYNEQFF.

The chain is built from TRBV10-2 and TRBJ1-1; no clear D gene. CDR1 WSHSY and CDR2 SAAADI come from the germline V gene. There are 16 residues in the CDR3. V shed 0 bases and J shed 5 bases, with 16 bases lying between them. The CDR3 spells CASSESPGLRGTEAFF. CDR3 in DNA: TGCGCCAGCAGTGAGTCGCCAGGATTACGAGGGACTGAAGCTTTCTTT.